This TCR beta chain stems from a study of blood T cell repertoires in COVID-19. The assay was immunoSEQ multiplex PCR, and TCRdb's table has in-frame clones only and misses some. This repertoire shows 310,000 or so clones, roughly 86% found once; its top ten account for approximately 9%. V gave up 5 bases and J gave up 1 base; unmatched junction bases: 13. CDR3 length: 17 residues. From germline, CDR1 is MDHEN and CDR2 SYDVKM. Source material: PBMCs or T cells enriched from blood (not recorded which). The chain links TRBV28 to TRBJ1-2; TRBD1 aligns across 7 bases. The receptor was derived from a woman under 30 who had recovered from COVID-19. The CDR3 DNA follows: TGTGCCAGCAGTCACCCTCGGACAGGTTCATATAACTATGGCTACACCTTC. Its protein product is CASSHPRTGSYNYGYTF.